A single sample gave rise to the 21 T cell receptor beta chains below, sequenced in a study of regulatory T cells in long-lasting Graves disease. As to time point: newly diagnosed GD, antithyroid drugs for less than 3 months. Extracted PBMC RNA gave rise to the TCR library. Arm-PCR of CDR3 regions and iRepertoire HTBI primers were used to build TCR beta libraries. TCRdb re-called the multiplex PCR reads through MiXCR, storing one row per CDR3 protein. The sample includes under 700,000 distinct CDR3 sequences, around 16% of them seen just once. These data also formed part of another study, on T cells in Graves' hyperthyroidism and ophthalmopathy.

The material sequenced was peripheral blood mononuclear cells (PBMCs), taken at new diagnosis, from a patient treated with antithyroid drugs. Receptors were obtained from a woman in her forties or fifties with Graves disease.

This clonotype turned up a few times. The chain employs TRBV20-1 and TRBJ1-6; a possible D gene is TRBD1 (5 bases). Germline loops: CDR1 DFQATT, CDR2 SNEGSKA (reference sequence). The V gene lost 0 bases and the J gene lost 5 bases, with 17 bases spanning the gap. The CDR3 contains 17 residues. The CDR3 nucleotides are TGCAGTGCTAGAGATCCCCGGGACGGGTATAATAATTCACCCCTCCACTTT. It translates to CSARDPRDGYNNSPLHF.

This clonotype has only a few counts. The chain recombines TRBV5-1 with TRBJ2-3; unclear D gene. Deletions cut 0 bases from V and 3 bases from J, with 8 bases between. CDR3 length equals 14 residues. The germline V gene has CDR1 SGHRS and CDR2 YFSETQ. Here the CDR3 DNA reads TGCGCCAGCAGCTTGGGGAAAGAGACAGATACGCAGTATTTT. It translates to CASSLGKETDTQYF.

In DNA form, the CDR3 reads TGTGCCTGGAGTAAAGGACAGGGTGGTCAGCCCCAGCATTTT. Residues: CAWSKGQGGQPQHF. The chain is built from TRBV30 and TRBJ1-5; TRBD1 agrees at 8 bases. Looked up from germline, CDR1 is GTSNPN and CDR2 is SVGIG (reference sequence). V trimming: 2 bases; J trimming: 6 bases; junction bases outside the gene matches: 6. The CDR3 is made up of 14 amino acids.

The chain uses TRBV10-3 and TRBJ1-2; D gene ambiguous. Looked up from germline, CDR1 is ENHRY and CDR2 is SYGVKD. Trimming left V 0 bases short and J 4 bases short, with 9 bases between. The CDR3 runs to 14 residues. CDR3 nucleotide sequence: TGTGCCATCAGTGAGTCCTTGCGGACCTATGGCTACACCTTC. Protein product: CAISESLRTYGYTF.

The CDR3 here is CANKDTNSGNTIYF. CDR3 in DNA: TGTGCCAACAAAGACACCAACTCTGGAAACACCATATATTTT. This chain links TRBV28 with TRBJ1-3; D unclear. Trimming cost V 10 bases and J 0 bases, with 13 bases left between them. Germline values: CDR1 MDHEN, CDR2 SYDVKM. The CDR3 runs to 14 residues.

Only a few counts were recorded for this clonotype. V usage is TRBV6-1 and J usage is TRBJ1-4, with D perhaps TRBD1 (6 bases). This CDR3 spans 18 amino acids. CDR1 MNHNS and CDR2 SASEGT come from the germline V gene. The V end was cut by 6 bases, the J end by 2 bases, with 22 bases between. The DNA of the CDR3 is TGTGCCAGCAGCTTTCCGACAGGACGAGGGATCACTAATGAAAAACTGTTTTTT. It codes for CASSFPTGRGITNEKLFF.

The sample holds many counts of this clonotype. The genes are TRBV5-1 and TRBJ2-3, with D possibly called TRBD1 or TRBD2 (6 bases each). Germline-derived CDR1 and CDR2 are SGHRS and YFSETQ. V shed 2 bases and J shed 0 bases, with 13 bases lying between them. The CDR3 extends over 16 amino acids. As DNA, the CDR3 is TGCGCCAGCAGCTTAGGGGGGCCGGCTAGCACAGATACGCAGTATTTT. This encodes CASSLGGPASTDTQYF.

This clonotype was detected many times. The V and J genes are TRBV20-1 and TRBJ2-1; perhaps TRBD2 as D (6 bases). V lost 3 bases, J lost 10 bases, and 10 bases lay in between. The CDR3 extends over 11 amino acids. Germline V gene data show CDR1 as DFQATT and CDR2 as SNEGSKA (reference sequence). The CDR3 nucleotides are TGCAGTGCTAGTCGGGGGAACGAGCAGTTCTTC. Translated, it gives CSASRGNEQFF.

This clonotype was seen more than once but under ten times. V and J are TRBV25-1 and TRBJ1-6, with 10 bases identical to TRBD1. With 4 bases clipped from V and 8 bases from J, the junction kept 5 bases outside the gene matches. CDR1 is MGHDK, CDR2 SYGVNS, per germline. This CDR3 has 15 amino acids. The CDR3 DNA reads as TGTGCCAGCAGTGGCCGACAGGGGGCATATTCACCCCTCCACTTT. Translated: CASSGRQGAYSPLHF. The entire variable domain, with the rest obtained from reference TRBV25-1 and TRBJ1-6, is as follows: EADIYQTPRYLVIGTGKKITLECSQTMGHDKMYWYQQDPGMELHLIHYSYGVNSTEKGDLSSESTVSRIRTEHFPLTLESARPSHTSQYLCASSGRQGAYSPLHFGNGTRLTVT.

V gene TRBV3-1 combines with J gene TRBJ1-2, with D unresolved. CDR3 length: 14 residues. The V end was cut by 4 bases, the J end by 2 bases, with 11 bases between. The germline V gene has CDR1 LGHDT and CDR2 YNNKEL (reference sequence). This CDR3 reads CASSPRRSNYGYTF. Written as DNA, the CDR3 is TGTGCCAGCAGCCCCCGTAGGAGCAACTATGGCTACACCTTC.

This clonotype was recorded a few times. The rearrangement uses TRBV20-1 and TRBJ2-7; 11 bases are shared with TRBD2. The CDR3 spans 16 residues. V lost 0 bases, J lost 0 bases, and 4 bases stayed unmatched. Germline V CDR1 and CDR2: DFQATT, SNEGSKA (reference sequence). In DNA, the CDR3 is TGCAGTGCTAGAGATATGACTAGCGGGGACTCCTACGAGCAGTACTTC. Protein: CSARDMTSGDSYEQYF.

This clonotype showed up many times. This sequence joins TRBV9 and TRBJ2-3; TRBD2 agrees at 9 bases. Unmatched junction bases numbered 9, after V lost 3 bases and J lost 4 bases. Germline CDR1 is SGDLS and CDR2 is YYNGEE. There are 16 residues in the CDR3. The CDR3 coding sequence is TGTGCCAGCAGCGAGGGAGCGGGGGGCGCGGCAGATACGCAGTATTTT. This codes for CASSEGAGGAADTQYF.

The rearrangement joins TRBV7-9 to TRBJ1-3; 7 bases line up with TRBD1. CDR3 size: 16 residues. Germline V gene sequence: CDR1 SEHNR, CDR2 FQNEAQ (reference sequence). The V gene end was trimmed by 5 bases and the J gene end by 6 bases; junction bases not matched to a gene: 13. The CDR3 here is CASSPGRWTGKNTIYF. CDR3 in DNA: TGTGCCAGCAGCCCCGGACGGTGGACAGGAAAAAACACCATATATTTT.

V usage is TRBV14 and J usage is TRBJ2-3; D possibly corresponds to TRBD1 (6 bases). Germline lookup yields CDR1 SGHDN and CDR2 FVKESK. Trimming shortened V by 0 bases and J by 1 base, and 8 bases separated the two germline ends. The CDR3 has 15 amino acids. CDR3 nucleotides: TGTGCCAGCAGCCAAGAGGACAGACGCACAGATACGCAGTATTTT. Its protein is CASSQEDRRTDTQYF.

V usage is TRBV7-9 and J usage is TRBJ2-1; D is perhaps TRBD2 (6 bases). The ends were cut back, 1 base at V and 0 bases at J, with 10 bases in the middle. The germline gives CDR1 SEHNR, CDR2 FQNEAQ (reference sequence). The CDR3 extends over 16 amino acids. CDR3 residues: CASSLGTTSSYNEQFF. DNA of the CDR3: TGTGCCAGCAGCTTAGGGACTACTAGCTCCTACAATGAGCAGTTCTTC.

This clonotype was seen a few times. CDR3 in DNA: TGTGCCAGCAGCCCGAGGGACAGGTCTAGCACAGATACGCAGTATTTT. This translates into CASSPRDRSSTDTQYF. The rearrangement links TRBV3-1 to TRBJ2-3; 8 positions match TRBD1. There are 16 residues in the CDR3. Germline trimming cut 4 bases from V and 0 bases from J; bases unmatched to any gene: 6. The germline gives CDR1 LGHDT, CDR2 YNNKEL (reference sequence).

This clonotype has just a few counts. The genes are TRBV6-2 or TRBV6-3 and TRBJ1-2; 7 bases align to TRBD1. The V gene's germline CDR1 is MNHEY and CDR2 SVGEGT. The trim removed 2 bases at V and 4 bases at J, leaving 13 bases unmatched. The CDR3 is 17 amino acids. The CDR3 nucleotides read TGTGCCAGCAGTTACCGTCGGTCCGGGACAGTCTCCTATGGCTACACCTTC. Translated, it gives CASSYRRSGTVSYGYTF.

This clonotype has ten or more counts. The chain couples TRBV3-1 to TRBJ1-1, with 10 bases matching TRBD1. The ends lost 8 bases at V and 5 bases at J; junction bases unmatched: 8. CDR1 and CDR2 (germline): LGHDT, YNNKEL (reference sequence). CDR3 length: 14 residues. CDR3 nucleotide sequence: TGTGCCAGCTCAGGACGGGACAGGGGAACTGAAGCTTTCTTT. Translated: CASSGRDRGTEAFF.

This clonotype has ten or more counts. The chain has TRBV12-3 or TRBV12-4 and TRBJ2-7; D unresolved. The CDR3 is 14 amino acids. V lost 0 bases to trimming and J lost 5 bases, with 11 bases between them. The CDR3 loop is CASSLAPVPNEQYF. In nucleotides, the CDR3 is TGTGCCAGCAGTTTAGCGCCGGTGCCAAACGAGCAGTACTTC.

The chain recombines TRBV5-1 with TRBJ2-7; 7 positions match TRBD1. V lost 0 bases to trimming and J lost 3 bases; unmatched junction nucleotides: 3. This CDR3 comprises 14 residues. The germline V gene encodes CDR1 SGHRS and CDR2 YFSETQ. CDR3 DNA: TGCGCCAGCAGCTTGGAGACAGGGATCTACGAGCAGTACTTC. Its translation: CASSLETGIYEQYF.

This clonotype was seen more than once but under ten times. The chain combines TRBV12-3 or TRBV12-4 with TRBJ2-1; possibly TRBD1 for D (5 bases). V shed 3 bases and J shed 4 bases, with 13 bases lying between them. The CDR3 loop spans 15 amino acids. The CDR3 is CASSFYGRTYNEQFF. Here the CDR3 DNA reads TGTGCCAGCAGTTTCTACGGAAGGACATACAATGAGCAGTTCTTC.